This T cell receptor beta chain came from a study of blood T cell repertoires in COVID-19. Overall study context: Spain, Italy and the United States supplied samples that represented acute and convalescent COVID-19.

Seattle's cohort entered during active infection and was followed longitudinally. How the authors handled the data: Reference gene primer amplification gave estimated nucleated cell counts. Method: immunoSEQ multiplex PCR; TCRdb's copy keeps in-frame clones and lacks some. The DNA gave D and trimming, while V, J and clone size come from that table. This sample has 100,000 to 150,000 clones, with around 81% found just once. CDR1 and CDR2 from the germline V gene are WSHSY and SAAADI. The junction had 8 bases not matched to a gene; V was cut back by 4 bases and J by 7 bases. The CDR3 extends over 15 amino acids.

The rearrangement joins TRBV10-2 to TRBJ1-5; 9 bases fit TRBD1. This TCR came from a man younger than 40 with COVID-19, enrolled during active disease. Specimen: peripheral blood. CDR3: CASSALTGGTQPQHF. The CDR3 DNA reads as TGCGCCAGCAGTGCCCTGACAGGGGGTACCCAGCCCCAGCATTTT.